The 28 T cell receptor beta chains below come from one sample, sequenced in a study of neoadjuvant anti-PD-1 for oral cavity cancer. Libraries were prepared by immunoSEQ multiplex PCR; TCRdb keeps only in-frame clonotypes and omits some of them. The table includes about 81,000 clones, roughly four fifths detected once. The specimen comprised PBMCs, sampled before nivolumab (anti-PD-1) treatment. These receptors originate from a person aged 40 to 85 with oral cavity squamous cell carcinoma.

The chain joins TRBV5-1 to TRBJ2-7; no clear D gene. Germline CDR1 reads SGHRS; CDR2 reads YFSETQ. The CDR3 has 12 amino acids. The V and J ends lost 1 base and 5 bases respectively, with 7 bases between them. CDR3 DNA sequence: TGCGCCAGCAGCTTGAGGTGGGACGAGCAGTACTTC. Translating it yields CASSLRWDEQYF.

The rearrangement uses TRBV5-1 and TRBJ1-2, with 9 bases matching TRBD1. The germline gives CDR1 SGHRS, CDR2 YFSETQ. The CDR3 sequence is 15 residues long. Trimming took 3 bases from V and 5 from J; bases not matched to a gene: 8. CDR3 DNA: TGCGCCAGCAGCTCACAACAGGGGGCAGGGTATGGCTACACCTTC. Its protein is CASSSQQGAGYGYTF.

This chain joins TRBV27 and TRBJ2-5; 9 nucleotides agree with TRBD2. Germline V gene sequence: CDR1 MNHEY, CDR2 SMNVEV (reference sequence). Losses at the gene ends were 6 bases for V and 1 base for J; bases not matched to a gene: 3. The CDR3 contains 14 residues. This chain's CDR3 is CASRGTSSQETQYF. The CDR3 DNA reads as TGTGCCAGCAGGGGGACTAGCAGCCAAGAGACCCAGTACTTC.

The J gene is TRBJ2-5, the V gene TRBV6-6, with D tentatively TRBD2 (6 bases). CDR3 length equals 13 residues. The V gene lost 6 bases and the J gene lost 10 bases, with 18 bases spanning the gap. Germline V CDR1 and CDR2: MNHNY, SVGAGI (reference sequence). The CDR3 DNA follows: TGTGCCAGCAGCTTGGGACTTTCCTCTGGCCAGTACTTC. Translating it yields CASSLGLSSGQYF.

The chain's CDR3 is CSAARGRDTQYF. The CDR3 DNA is TGCAGCGCTGCCAGGGGCAGGGATACGCAGTATTTT. V and J are TRBV29-1 and TRBJ2-3, with D possibly TRBD1 on 6 matching bases. V lost 7 bases and J 6 bases, leaving 14 bases between the germline ends. This CDR3 region has 12 residues. Per the germline V gene, CDR1 is SQVTM and CDR2 is ANQGSEA.

This clone was found once. The rearrangement uses TRBV10-3 and TRBJ1-5, with a weak D call TRBD1 (5 bases). Trimming pared 6 bases from V and 3 bases from J, leaving 12 bases between. This CDR3 has 14 residues. CDR1 ENHRY and CDR2 SYGVKD come from the germline V gene. The CDR3 bases are TGTGCCATCAGCCTCGGACAAAACAATCAGCCCCAGCATTTT. Its translation: CAISLGQNNQPQHF.

The chain carries TRBV27 and TRBJ2-3; possibly TRBD2 for D (5 bases). Germline CDR1 MNHEY, CDR2 SMNVEV (reference sequence). The germline V and J ends were trimmed by 2 bases and 0 bases, with 6 bases remaining between them. The CDR3 is 14 residues long. The CDR3 sequence: CASSLGGSTDTQYF. CDR3 sequence (DNA): TGTGCCAGCAGTTTAGGCGGGAGCACAGATACGCAGTATTTT.

This clone occurred a few times. V gene TRBV2 combines with J gene TRBJ1-3; D perhaps matches TRBD1 (5 bases). The germline V and J ends were trimmed by 7 bases and 7 bases, with 17 bases remaining between them. Germline-derived CDR1 and CDR2 are SNHLY and FYNNEI. This CDR3 region has 14 residues. This CDR3 reads CASNPSVGGNTIYF. CDR3 in DNA: TGTGCCAGCAATCCCTCAGTGGGGGGGAACACCATATATTTT.

The chain couples TRBV28 to TRBJ2-1; no firm D call. The CDR3 contains 12 residues. Between the trimmed V and J ends, which lost 6 bases and 7 bases, there was a span of 10 bases. CDR1 and CDR2 from the germline V gene are MDHEN and SYDVKM. This CDR3 reads CASSLTRNEQFF. CDR3 nucleotide sequence: TGTGCCAGCAGCCTAACGCGTAATGAGCAGTTCTTC.

This clone is categorized as medium-sized. The V and J genes are TRBV27 and TRBJ2-2, with TRBD2 matching over 10 bases. Germline V gives CDR1 MNHEY, CDR2 SMNVEV (reference sequence). Trimming cost V 5 bases and J 7 bases; bases outside gene matches: 13. The CDR3 covers 17 residues. CDR3 coding DNA: TGTGCCAGCAGTATAAGCGGGAGGGCCGTATTTGACGGGGAGCTGTTTTTT. This encodes CASSISGRAVFDGELFF.

The rearrangement uses TRBV7-2 and TRBJ2-7; weak D call: TRBD2 (6 bases). The CDR3 has 18 amino acids. Germline V gene sequence: CDR1 SGHTA, CDR2 FQGNSA. Trimming removed 4 bases from V and 3 bases from J, with 25 bases in between. CDR3 region: CASSSPEGREQFYYEQYF. CDR3 in DNA: TGTGCCAGCAGCTCCCCGGAGGGCAGGGAGCAGTTCTACTACGAGCAGTACTTC.

V usage is TRBV19 and J usage is TRBJ1-5; D remains ambiguous. With 6 bases removed from V and 3 bases from J, the gap between germline ends came to 12 bases. Germline V gene sequence: CDR1 LNHDA, CDR2 SQIVND (reference sequence). The CDR3 spans 14 residues. CDR3 DNA: TGTGCCAGTAGCCTTACGTCAGACAATCAGCCCCAGCATTTT. Amino acids: CASSLTSDNQPQHF. Full variable domain (outside the CDR3, taken from reference TRBV19 and TRBJ1-5): DGGITQSPKYLFRKEGQNVTLSCEQNLNHDAMYWYRQDPGQGLRLIYYSQIVNDFQKGDIAEGYSVSREKKESFPLTVTSAQKNPTAFYLCASSLTSDNQPQHFGDGTRLSIL.

This clone came up once. The chain uses TRBV10-3 and TRBJ2-7; D remains unclear. V was shortened by 2 bases and J by 1 base, with 9 bases between the two germline ends. CDR3 length: 14 amino acids. Germline CDR1 and CDR2: ENHRY and SYGVKD. CDR3 nucleotides: TGTGCCATCAGTGAGCCCACAAATTCCTACGAGCAGTACTTC. This encodes CAISEPTNSYEQYF.

This chain uses TRBV6-5 with TRBJ2-7; TRBD2 agrees at 11 bases. The germline V gene encodes CDR1 MNHEY and CDR2 SVGAGI. This CDR3 is built from 16 residues. Trimming at V came to 0 bases and at J to 7 bases, leaving 8 bases not matched to a gene. CDR3 in amino acids: CASSYSGSGRAQEQYF. The CDR3 nucleotides are TGTGCCAGCAGTTACTCGGGTAGCGGGAGGGCTCAGGAGCAGTACTTC.

This clone was seen a single time. The V and J genes are TRBV5-1 and TRBJ2-3, with 9 bases that match TRBD1. The CDR3 is 14 residues long. Germline CDR1 SGHRS, CDR2 YFSETQ. Trimming at V came to 6 bases and at J to 2 bases, leaving 4 bases not matched to a gene. CDR3 protein: CASNTGGPTDTQYF. DNA for the CDR3: TGCGCCAGCAATACAGGGGGCCCCACAGATACGCAGTATTTT.

The rearrangement uses TRBV4-1 and TRBJ1-1; 8 nucleotides match TRBD1. With 3 bases clipped from V and 5 bases from J, the junction kept 2 bases outside the gene matches. This CDR3 is 13 amino acids long. Per the germline V gene, CDR1 is MGHRA and CDR2 is YSYEKL. Here the CDR3 reads CASSHQGATEAFF. The CDR3 nucleotides read TGCGCCAGCAGCCACCAGGGGGCGACTGAAGCTTTCTTT.

The table lists this clone with a count of one. The chain has TRBV30 and TRBJ2-7, with 10 bases aligning to TRBD2. V lost 4 bases, J lost 0 bases, and 9 bases stayed unmatched. Germline-derived CDR1 and CDR2 are GTSNPN and SVGIG (reference sequence). The CDR3 covers 16 residues. This CDR3 reads CAWTLSTSGFSYEQYF. The CDR3 coding sequence is TGTGCCTGGACTCTGTCGACTAGCGGGTTCTCCTACGAGCAGTACTTC.

Notes on this clone: A read error may explain this, as a much larger clone is one base away. This chain uses TRBV11-1 with TRBJ1-2, with D possibly matching TRBD1 (5 bases). Per germline, CDR1 SGHAT and CDR2 FQDESV (reference sequence). Between the trimmed V and J ends, which lost 1 base and 2 bases, there was a span of 5 bases. The length of the CDR3 is 13 residues. The CDR3 region has the DNA TGTGCCAGCAGCTTAGGACAGAACTATGGCTACACCTTC. This sequence encodes CASSLGQNYGYTF.

This sequence joins TRBV5-4 and TRBJ2-7; TRBD1 matches 11 bases. CDR1 is SGHNT and CDR2 is YYREEE in the germline V gene (reference sequence). The CDR3 is made up of 15 amino acids. Unmatched junction bases numbered 5, after V lost 4 bases and J lost 2 bases. CDR3 protein: CASSAGQGATYEQYF. CDR3 coding DNA: TGTGCCAGCAGCGCCGGACAGGGGGCGACCTACGAGCAGTACTTC. Full variable domain (rest looked up from reference TRBV5-4 and TRBJ2-7): ETGVTQSPTHLIKTRGQQVTLRCSSQSGHNTVSWYQQALGQGPQFIFQYYREEENGRGNFPPRFSGLQFPNYSSELNVNALELDDSALYLCASSAGQGATYEQYFGPGTRLTVT.

This clone was recorded once. V gene TRBV11-2 combines with J gene TRBJ2-3; 10 bases map to TRBD2. With V trimmed by 6 bases and J by 5 bases, 14 bases remained unmatched. Germline CDR1 SGHAT, CDR2 FQNNGV. The CDR3 is 17 residues long. The CDR3 DNA sequence: TGTGCCAGCAGTCTAGTACTCAGCGGGAGGGCCGTAGATACGCAGTATTTT. Protein sequence: CASSLVLSGRAVDTQYF.

Here the CDR3 reads CASRASGTKETQYF. CDR3 nucleotide sequence: TGTGCCAGCAGGGCTAGCGGGACCAAAGAGACCCAGTACTTC. The chain links TRBV6-1 to TRBJ2-5; 9 bases map to TRBD2. With 6 bases clipped from V and 3 bases from J, the junction kept 5 bases outside the gene matches. This CDR3 contains 14 residues. Germline values: CDR1 MNHNS, CDR2 SASEGT.

The chain recombines TRBV11-3 with TRBJ2-5; 14 bases match TRBD2. V gave up 4 bases and J gave up 2 bases; unmatched junction bases: 6. From germline, CDR1 is SGHNT and CDR2 YENEEA. The CDR3 consists of 17 residues. The CDR3: CASSSGLAGGVQETQYF. The CDR3 DNA reads TGTGCCAGCAGCTCCGGACTAGCGGGAGGTGTACAAGAGACCCAGTACTTC.

Only a few counts were recorded for this clone. This chain uses TRBV6-1 with TRBJ1-1, with 9 bases identical to TRBD1. V lost 5 bases and J lost 12; bases outside the gene matches: 7. Germline-derived CDR1 and CDR2 are MNHNS and SASEGT. The CDR3 extends over 12 amino acids. CDR3 amino acids: CASSSDRGATFF. The CDR3 bases are TGTGCCAGCAGTTCGGACAGGGGTGCAACTTTCTTT.

The CDR3 coding sequence is TGTGCCAGCAGTGAAGCCCTAGCCTTAGGTAATGAGCAGTTCTTC. Translated: CASSEALALGNEQFF. The chain recombines TRBV2 with TRBJ2-1; TRBD2 is a possible D gene (5 bases). CDR3 length: 15 residues. Trimming took off 0 bases at V and 7 bases at J, with 13 bases between the two ends. Germline V gives CDR1 SNHLY, CDR2 FYNNEI.

This clone was recorded only once. This chain connects TRBV7-9 to TRBJ2-6, with unresolved D. The CDR3 length is 13 residues. V dropped 5 bases and J dropped 8 bases, with 10 bases sitting between them. Germline V lookup: CDR1 SEHNR, CDR2 FQNEAQ (reference sequence). This CDR3 reads CASSPPVTNVLTF. The CDR3 bases are TGTGCCAGCAGCCCACCCGTCACCAACGTCCTGACTTTC.

The genes are TRBV6-6 and TRBJ2-1; D perhaps matches TRBD2 (5 bases). CDR3 length: 13 residues. Per germline, CDR1 MNHNY and CDR2 SVGAGI (reference sequence). V shed 6 bases and J shed 9 bases, with 15 bases lying between them. For the CDR3, the DNA is TGTGCCAGCAGCGAGGGCCTTGGTACTGAGCAGTTCTTC. It yields the protein CASSEGLGTEQFF.

The V and J genes are TRBV28 and TRBJ2-7, with 10 positions matching TRBD2. In germline, CDR1 is MDHEN, CDR2 SYDVKM. The trim removed 6 bases at V and 3 bases at J, leaving 8 bases unmatched. The CDR3 has 15 amino acids. CDR3 amino acids: CASSPGLAVIYEQYF. The DNA for the CDR3 is TGTGCCAGCAGCCCCGGACTAGCGGTTATCTACGAGCAGTACTTC.

The rearrangement links TRBV5-1 to TRBJ1-2; 7 bases fit TRBD1. The CDR3 length is 16 residues. Germline CDR1 and CDR2: SGHRS and YFSETQ. Trimming at V came to 4 bases and at J to 0 bases, leaving 9 bases not matched to a gene. The CDR3 nucleotides read TGCGCCAGCAGCGGTGGCGGGACAGCTTCTAACTATGGCTACACCTTC. Amino acids: CASSGGGTASNYGYTF.